The clone carrying this T cell receptor (beta chain) was seen only once. The data were obtained in a study of blood T cell repertoires in COVID-19. Study-wide background: Sites across the United States, Italy and Spain contributed samples from acute and convalescent COVID-19. T cells, B-cell-depleted T cells, or PBMCs provided the cDNA or gDNA that served as material.

For recovered donors of Cohort 3, there were two negative PCRs, clearance, or symptom resolution. In the original processing: Amplification of reference gene primers was used by the study to estimate nucleated cell counts. Produced via immunoSEQ multiplex PCR; TCRdb's table is partial and in-frame only. V and J calls plus clone size are reproduced from that table; the DNA served to infer D and trimming. This sample has a few hundred thousand clones; about nine tenths occur once, and the top ten carry about 10%. Looked up from germline, CDR1 is MDHEN and CDR2 is SYDVKM. The CDR3 length is 13 residues. The ends lost 3 bases at V and 8 bases at J; junction bases unmatched: 4.

The receptor's source is a young woman who had recovered from COVID-19. Sequenced: PBMCs or T cells enriched from blood (not recorded which). The V gene is TRBV28, the J gene TRBJ1-2; 9 bases align to TRBD1. CDR3 residues: CASSFGQGTGYTF. The CDR3 coding sequence is TGTGCCAGCAGTTTCGGACAGGGGACCGGCTACACCTTC.